This T cell receptor (beta chain) was sequenced in a study of early T cells in non-severe SARS-CoV-2 infection. Background on the study: Investigators sequenced bulk RNA drawn from unsorted whole blood, and chains remained unpaired.

Individual cDNA molecules each received unique molecular identifiers attached to them. TCRdb used MiXCR to reprocess the 5' RACE reads, holding one entry per CDR3 protein. The sample yields approximately 81,000 distinct CDR3 sequences, around 6% seen once. Whole-study results and caveats: VDJdb-based matching was biased toward anti-spike CD8 responses and missed private and CD4 specificities.

From germline, CDR1 is KGHSH and CDR2 LQKENI. The CDR3 consists of 14 residues. V was shortened by 3 bases and J by 9 bases, with 12 bases between the two germline ends. A remark on this clonotype: Its antigen is currently unknown.

Source material: whole blood. The sequence derives from an adult who was a healthcare worker with PCR-confirmed SARS-CoV-2 infection or an uninfected control (not recorded which). The V gene is TRBV18, the J gene TRBJ1-6, with D unclear. The CDR3 region is CASSPGQRASPLHF. The DNA for the CDR3 is TGTGCCAGCTCACCGGGCCAGCGGGCTTCACCCCTCCACTTT.